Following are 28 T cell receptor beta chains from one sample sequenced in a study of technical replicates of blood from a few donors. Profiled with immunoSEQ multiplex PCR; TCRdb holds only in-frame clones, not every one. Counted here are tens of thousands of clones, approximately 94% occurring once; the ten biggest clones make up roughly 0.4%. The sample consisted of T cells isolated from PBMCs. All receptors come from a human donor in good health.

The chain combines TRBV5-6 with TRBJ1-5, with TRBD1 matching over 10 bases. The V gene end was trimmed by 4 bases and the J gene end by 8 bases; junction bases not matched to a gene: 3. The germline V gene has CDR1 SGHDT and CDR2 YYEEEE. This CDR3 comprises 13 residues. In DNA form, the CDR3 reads TGTGCCAGCAGCCGGACAGGGGGGGAGCCCCAGCATTTT. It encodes CASSRTGGEPQHF.

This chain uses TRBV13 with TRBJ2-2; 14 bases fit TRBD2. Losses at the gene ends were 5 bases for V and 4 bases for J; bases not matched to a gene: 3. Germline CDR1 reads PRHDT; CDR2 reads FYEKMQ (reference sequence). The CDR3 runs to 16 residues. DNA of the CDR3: TGTGCCAGCAGCCCGGGGACTAGCGGGGGCACCGGGGAGCTGTTTTTT. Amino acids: CASSPGTSGGTGELFF.

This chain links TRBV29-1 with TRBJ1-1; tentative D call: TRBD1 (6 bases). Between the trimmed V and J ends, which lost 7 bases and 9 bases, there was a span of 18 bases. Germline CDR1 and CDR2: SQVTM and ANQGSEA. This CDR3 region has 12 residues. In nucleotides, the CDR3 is TGCAGCGGAGGGGGTAACAGGAGGCAAGCTTTCTTT. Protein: CSGGGNRRQAFF.

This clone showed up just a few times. CDR3 DNA sequence: TGTGCCAGCAGCTTAGGACCTTGGGACAAGAACACTGAAGCTTTCTTT. This codes for CASSLGPWDKNTEAFF. This chain connects TRBV5-4 to TRBJ1-1, with D possibly being TRBD1 (6 bases). The V end lost 2 bases, the J end lost 1 base, and 15 bases lay between the germline ends. Germline loops: CDR1 SGHNT, CDR2 YYREEE (reference sequence). CDR3 length equals 16 residues.

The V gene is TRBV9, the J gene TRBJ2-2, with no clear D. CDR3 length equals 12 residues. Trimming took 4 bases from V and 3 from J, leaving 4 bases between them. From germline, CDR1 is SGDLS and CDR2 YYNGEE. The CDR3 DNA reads TGTGCCAGCAGCCAGTACACCGGGGAGCTGTTTTTT. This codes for CASSQYTGELFF.

The CDR3 DNA is TGTGCCAGTAGTCCCGGGACAGGGAGCCCTGAAGCTTTCTTT. Encoded protein: CASSPGTGSPEAFF. This chain joins TRBV19 and TRBJ1-1, with TRBD1 identical over 9 bases. Germline trimming cut 5 bases from V and 6 bases from J; bases unmatched to any gene: 7. Germline CDR1 is LNHDA and CDR2 is SQIVND (reference sequence). The CDR3 extends over 14 amino acids.

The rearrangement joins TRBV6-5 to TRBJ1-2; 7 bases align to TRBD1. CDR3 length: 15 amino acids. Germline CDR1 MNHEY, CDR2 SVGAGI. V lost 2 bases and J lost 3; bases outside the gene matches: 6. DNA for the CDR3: TGTGCCAGCAGTTACAGGGGGCGGACGGACTATGGCTACACCTTC. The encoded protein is CASSYRGRTDYGYTF.

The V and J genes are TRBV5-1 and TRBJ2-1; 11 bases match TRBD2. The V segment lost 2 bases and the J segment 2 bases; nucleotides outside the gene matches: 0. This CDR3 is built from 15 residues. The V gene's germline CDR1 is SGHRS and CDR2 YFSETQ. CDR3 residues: CASSFSGRAYNEQFF. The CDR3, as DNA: TGCGCCAGCAGCTTTAGCGGGAGGGCCTACAATGAGCAGTTCTTC.

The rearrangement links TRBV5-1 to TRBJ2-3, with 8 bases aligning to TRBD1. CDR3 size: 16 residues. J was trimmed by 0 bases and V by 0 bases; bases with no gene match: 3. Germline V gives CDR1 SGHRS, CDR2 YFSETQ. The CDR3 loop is CASSLGTGLSTDTQYF. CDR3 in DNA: TGCGCCAGCAGCTTGGGGACAGGGCTTAGCACAGATACGCAGTATTTT.

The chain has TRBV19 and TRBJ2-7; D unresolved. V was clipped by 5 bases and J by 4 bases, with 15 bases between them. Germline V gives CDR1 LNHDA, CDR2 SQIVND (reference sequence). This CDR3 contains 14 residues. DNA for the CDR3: TGTGCCAGTAGTGCCGGGTGGGTCGGTTACGAGCAGTACTTC. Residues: CASSAGWVGYEQYF.

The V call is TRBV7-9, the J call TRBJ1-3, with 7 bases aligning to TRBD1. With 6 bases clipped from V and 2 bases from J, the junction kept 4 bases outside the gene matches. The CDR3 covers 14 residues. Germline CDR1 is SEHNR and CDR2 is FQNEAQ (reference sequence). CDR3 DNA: TGTGCCAGCAGGACAGGGAGCCCTGGAAACACCATATATTTT. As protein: CASRTGSPGNTIYF.

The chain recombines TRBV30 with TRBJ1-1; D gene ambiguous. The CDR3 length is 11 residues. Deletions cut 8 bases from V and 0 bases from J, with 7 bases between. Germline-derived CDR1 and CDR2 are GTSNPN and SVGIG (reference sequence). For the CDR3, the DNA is TGTGCCAAGGGAGTGAACACTGAAGCTTTCTTT. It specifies CAKGVNTEAFF.

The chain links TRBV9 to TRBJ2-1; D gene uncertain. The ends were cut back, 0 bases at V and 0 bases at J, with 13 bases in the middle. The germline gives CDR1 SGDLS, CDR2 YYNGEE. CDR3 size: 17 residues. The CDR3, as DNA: TGTGCCAGCAGCGTAGGCTCGATTAGGAGCTCCTACAATGAGCAGTTCTTC. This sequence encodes CASSVGSIRSSYNEQFF.

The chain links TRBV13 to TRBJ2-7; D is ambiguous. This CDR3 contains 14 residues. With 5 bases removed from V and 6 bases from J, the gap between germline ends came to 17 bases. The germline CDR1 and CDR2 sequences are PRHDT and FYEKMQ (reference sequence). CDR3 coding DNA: TGTGCCAGCAGCCCCCGACCCGGGTTAGCCGAGCAGTACTTC. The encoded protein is CASSPRPGLAEQYF.

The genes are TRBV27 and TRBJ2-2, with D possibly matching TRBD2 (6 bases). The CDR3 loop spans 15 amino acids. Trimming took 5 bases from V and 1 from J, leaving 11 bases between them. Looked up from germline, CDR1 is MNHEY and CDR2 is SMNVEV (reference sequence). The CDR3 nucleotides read TGTGCCAGCAGTGGGGACTCCAGGAACACCGGGGAGCTGTTTTTT. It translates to CASSGDSRNTGELFF.

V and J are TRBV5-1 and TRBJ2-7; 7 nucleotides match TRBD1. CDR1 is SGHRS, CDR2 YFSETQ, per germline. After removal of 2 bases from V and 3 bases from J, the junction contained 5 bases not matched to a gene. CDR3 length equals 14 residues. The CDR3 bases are TGCGCCAGCAGCTTCCGGGACAGACTCTACGAGCAGTACTTC. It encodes CASSFRDRLYEQYF.

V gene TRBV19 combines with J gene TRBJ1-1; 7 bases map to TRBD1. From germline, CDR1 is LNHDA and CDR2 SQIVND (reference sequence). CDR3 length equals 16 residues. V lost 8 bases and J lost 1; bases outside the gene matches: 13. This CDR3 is CASGAFWGDRNTEAFF. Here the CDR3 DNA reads TGTGCCAGTGGGGCCTTCTGGGGGGACAGGAACACTGAAGCTTTCTTT.

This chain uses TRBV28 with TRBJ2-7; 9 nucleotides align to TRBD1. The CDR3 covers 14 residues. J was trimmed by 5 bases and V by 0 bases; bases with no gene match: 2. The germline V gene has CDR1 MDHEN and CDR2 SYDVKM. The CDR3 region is CASSLWDRGNEQYF. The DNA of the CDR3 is TGTGCCAGCAGTTTATGGGACAGGGGTAACGAGCAGTACTTC.

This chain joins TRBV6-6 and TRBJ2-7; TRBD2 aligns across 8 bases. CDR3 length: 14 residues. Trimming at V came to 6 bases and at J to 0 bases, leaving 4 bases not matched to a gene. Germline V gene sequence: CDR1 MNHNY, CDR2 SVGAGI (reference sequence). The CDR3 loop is CASRDREGSYEQYF. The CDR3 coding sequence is TGTGCCAGCAGGGACCGGGAGGGCTCCTACGAGCAGTACTTC.

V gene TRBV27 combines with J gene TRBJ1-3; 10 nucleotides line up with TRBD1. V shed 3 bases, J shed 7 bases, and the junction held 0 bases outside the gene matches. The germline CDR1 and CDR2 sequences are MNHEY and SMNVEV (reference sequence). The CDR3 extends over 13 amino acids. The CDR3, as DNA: TGTGCCAGCAGTTTGGGACAGGGGAACACCATATATTTT. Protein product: CASSLGQGNTIYF.

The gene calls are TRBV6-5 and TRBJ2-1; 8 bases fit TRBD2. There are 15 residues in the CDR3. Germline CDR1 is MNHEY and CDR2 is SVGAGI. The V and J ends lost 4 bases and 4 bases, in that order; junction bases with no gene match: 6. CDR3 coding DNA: TGTGCCAGCAGTTTTGGTAGCGGGACTTACAATGAGCAGTTCTTC. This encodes CASSFGSGTYNEQFF.

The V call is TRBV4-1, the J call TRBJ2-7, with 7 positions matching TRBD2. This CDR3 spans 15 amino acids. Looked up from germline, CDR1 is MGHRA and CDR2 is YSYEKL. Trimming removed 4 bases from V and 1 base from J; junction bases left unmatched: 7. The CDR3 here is CASSPLQRESYEQYF. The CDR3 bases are TGCGCCAGCAGCCCCCTCCAGCGGGAATCCTACGAGCAGTACTTC.

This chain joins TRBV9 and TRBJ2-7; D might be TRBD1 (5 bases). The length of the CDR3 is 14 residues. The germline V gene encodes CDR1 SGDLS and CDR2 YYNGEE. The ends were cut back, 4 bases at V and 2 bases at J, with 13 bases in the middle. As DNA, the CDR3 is TGTGCCAGCAGCTCATCAGGGCGGCCCTACGAGCAGTACTTC. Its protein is CASSSSGRPYEQYF. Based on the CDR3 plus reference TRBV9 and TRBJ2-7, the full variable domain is DSGVTQTPKHLITATGQRVTLRCSPRSGDLSVYWYQQSLDQGLQFLIQYYNGEERAKGNILERFSAQQFPDLHSELNLSSLELGDSALYFCASSSSGRPYEQYFGPGTRLTVT.

This CDR3 reads CSVDDGHSYEQYF. CDR3 nucleotides: TGCAGCGTTGATGATGGGCACTCCTACGAGCAGTACTTC. The chain carries TRBV29-1 and TRBJ2-7, with unresolved D. CDR1 and CDR2 (germline): SQVTM, ANQGSEA. With 3 bases removed from V and 0 bases from J, the gap between germline ends came to 9 bases. The CDR3 contains 13 residues.

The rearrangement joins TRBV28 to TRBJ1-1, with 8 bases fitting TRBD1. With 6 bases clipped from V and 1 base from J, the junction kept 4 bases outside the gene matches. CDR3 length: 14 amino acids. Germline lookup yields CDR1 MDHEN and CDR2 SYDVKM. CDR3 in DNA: TGTGCCAGCAGACCCGGGACAGGGAACACTGAAGCTTTCTTT. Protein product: CASRPGTGNTEAFF. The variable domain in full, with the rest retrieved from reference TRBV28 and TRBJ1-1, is DVKVTQSSRYLVKRTGEKVFLECVQDMDHENMFWYRQDPGLGLRLIYFSYDVKMKEKGDIPEGYSVSREKKERFSLILESASTNQTSMYLCASRPGTGNTEAFFGQGTRLTVV.

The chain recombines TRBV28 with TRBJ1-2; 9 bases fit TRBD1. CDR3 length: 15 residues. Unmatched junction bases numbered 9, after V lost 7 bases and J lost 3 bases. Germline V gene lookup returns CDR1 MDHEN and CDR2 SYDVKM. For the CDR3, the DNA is TGTGCCAGCAACTCCTGGGACAGGGACGACTATGGCTACACCTTC. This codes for CASNSWDRDDYGYTF.

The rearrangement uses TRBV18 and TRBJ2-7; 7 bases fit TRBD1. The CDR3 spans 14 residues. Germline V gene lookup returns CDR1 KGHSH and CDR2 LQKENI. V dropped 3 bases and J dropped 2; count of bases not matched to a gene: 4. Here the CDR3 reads CASSPGTEAYEQYF. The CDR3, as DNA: TGTGCCAGCTCACCCGGGACAGAAGCCTACGAGCAGTACTTC. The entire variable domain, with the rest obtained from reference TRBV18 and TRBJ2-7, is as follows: NAGVMQNPRHLVRRRGQEARLRCSPMKGHSHVYWYRQLPEEGLKFMVYLQKENIIDESGMPKERFSAEFPKEGPSILRIQQVVRGDSAAYFCASSPGTEAYEQYFGPGTRLTVT.

CDR3 residues: CASSPGGGLAYSNQPQHF. In nucleotides, the CDR3 is TGTGCCAGCAGCCCCGGTGGGGGCCTAGCCTATAGCAATCAGCCCCAGCATTTT. V and J are TRBV5-8 and TRBJ1-5; D is perhaps TRBD1 (6 bases). Trimming left V 4 bases short and J 0 bases short, with 20 bases between. The CDR3 is made up of 18 amino acids. Germline V gene data show CDR1 as SGHTS and CDR2 as YDEGEE.